This T cell receptor beta chain was sequenced during a study of cytomegalovirus exposure and HLA in healthy donors. Study-wide background: Among 398 genotyped donors, about 80% fell in the Caucasian-associated ancestry cluster. Study-wide points: One cluster of highly shared sequence variants probably arose as a sequencing artifact. TCR beta chain V- and J-gene trimming was linked, in a later analysis, to a missense variant in DCLRE1C. Listed as cytomegalovirus-associated were 150 to 200 TCR beta chains.

Notes on this clone: What it binds is not known.

Trimming took 1 base from V and 4 from J; bases not matched to a gene: 6. Germline assignment: CDR1 SGHAT and CDR2 FQNNGV. The CDR3 runs 15 residues. Primers: 60 Vbeta forward and 13 Jbeta reverse. This table comes from immunoSEQ multiplex PCR, and its TCRdb copy is limited to in-frame clones, with some not included. The table lists about 89,000 clones, approximately 79% of them singletons. The sequence was collected from a male donor in good health and CMV-seronegative. The sample was PBMCs. V gene TRBV11-2 combines with J gene TRBJ2-5; 7 nucleotides match TRBD1. CDR3: CASSLGKGAGETQYF. The CDR3 nucleotides are TGTGCCAGCAGCTTAGGCAAGGGGGCTGGAGAGACCCAGTACTTC.